A single sample gave rise to the 32 T cell receptor beta chains below, sequenced in a study of shared clonotypes between healthy human individuals. Here immunoSEQ multiplex PCR was the method, and the copy in TCRdb shows in-frame clones only, minus some. The data hold hundreds of thousands of clones, with around two thirds observed a single time. The sequenced sample consisted of memory CD4+ T cells sorted from blood. Subset reported: CD45RA-negative fraction. These receptors were obtained from a woman aged 25 to 39 in good health.

V is TRBV6-6 and J is TRBJ2-1, with 7 bases identical to TRBD1. Germline CDR1 MNHNY, CDR2 SVGAGI (reference sequence). The CDR3 is made up of 15 amino acids. With 3 bases clipped from V and 4 bases from J, the junction kept 6 bases outside the gene matches. The CDR3 spells CASSYLGGAYNEQFF. In nucleotides, the CDR3 is TGTGCCAGCAGTTATTTAGGGGGCGCTTACAATGAGCAGTTCTTC.

The rearrangement links TRBV7-3 to TRBJ1-2; 8 bases line up with TRBD1. CDR1 and CDR2 from the germline V gene are SGHTA and FQGTGA. V shed 5 bases and J 3 bases; nucleotides not matched to a gene: 5. The CDR3 consists of 14 residues. In DNA form, the CDR3 reads TGTGCCAGCAGCCCACAGGGGGAGGACTATGGCTACACCTTC. This translates into CASSPQGEDYGYTF.

A remark on this clone: Other DNA sequences in this specimen translate into the identical CDR3. The chain carries TRBV5-1 and TRBJ2-1, with a possible D match to TRBD2 (6 bases). The CDR3 extends over 15 amino acids. The V gene's germline CDR1 is SGHRS and CDR2 YFSETQ. V lost 0 bases, J lost 6 bases, and 13 bases lay in between. CDR3 residues: CASSLGDRDFNEQFF. The CDR3 DNA reads as TGCGCCAGCAGCTTGGGCGACCGGGACTTCAATGAGCAGTTCTTC.

V is TRBV27 and J is TRBJ1-2; the D gene is possibly TRBD1 (5 bases). V shed 2 bases and J shed 4 bases, with 14 bases lying between them. The V gene's germline CDR1 is MNHEY and CDR2 SMNVEV (reference sequence). CDR3 length: 15 amino acids. CDR3 sequence: CASSLTVGQFYGYTF. The CDR3 DNA follows: TGTGCCAGCAGTTTAACGGTGGGGCAGTTCTATGGCTACACCTTC.

The rearrangement uses TRBV9 and TRBJ2-1, with D possibly TRBD2 on 6 matching bases. V was shortened by 0 bases and J by 3 bases, with 13 bases between the two germline ends. There are 16 residues in the CDR3. Per germline, CDR1 SGDLS and CDR2 YYNGEE. In DNA form, the CDR3 reads TGTGCCAGCAGCGTAGGGATAGCGGACTTCTACAATGAGCAGTTCTTC. Translation gives CASSVGIADFYNEQFF.

This clone was observed a few times. The J gene is TRBJ2-7, the V gene TRBV6-1; TRBD1 matches at 9 bases. This CDR3 has 13 residues. V gave up 7 bases and J gave up 3 bases; unmatched junction bases: 4. Germline V gene data show CDR1 as MNHNS and CDR2 as SASEGT. In nucleotides, the CDR3 is TGTGCCAGCAACTGGGACAGGGTCTACGAGCAGTACTTC. Protein: CASNWDRVYEQYF.

A remark on this clone: Within the sample, other DNA sequences also encode this same CDR3. The chain couples TRBV18 to TRBJ2-7, with 7 nucleotides matching TRBD1. The CDR3 is made up of 14 amino acids. Trimming took 6 bases from V and 1 from J; bases not matched to a gene: 6. In germline, CDR1 is KGHSH, CDR2 LQKENI. CDR3 sequence (DNA): TGTGCCAGCTCCCCCGACAGGGTATCCTACGAGCAGTACTTC. This encodes CASSPDRVSYEQYF.

The genes are TRBV2 and TRBJ2-7; TRBD2 agrees at 12 bases. This CDR3 spans 14 amino acids. The trim removed 6 bases at V and 4 bases at J, leaving 4 bases unmatched. Germline CDR1 SNHLY, CDR2 FYNNEI. CDR3 coding DNA: TGTGCCAGCAGACGGACTAGCGGGGCTTACGAGCAGTACTTC. Protein product: CASRRTSGAYEQYF.

This chain joins TRBV5-1 and TRBJ2-3; TRBD2 matches at 12 bases. CDR3 size: 16 residues. V shed 2 bases and J 4 bases; nucleotides not matched to a gene: 5. The germline CDR1 and CDR2 sequences are SGHRS and YFSETQ. The chain's CDR3 is CASSLRTSGTPDTQYF. CDR3 DNA sequence: TGCGCCAGCAGCTTACGGACTAGCGGGACGCCAGATACGCAGTATTTT.

V is TRBV5-8 and J is TRBJ2-5; 14 bases line up with TRBD2. The length of the CDR3 is 17 residues. Germline lookup yields CDR1 SGHTS and CDR2 YDEGEE. Trimming took 5 bases from V and 5 from J; bases not matched to a gene: 11. The CDR3 DNA follows: TGTGCCAGCAGTGGGGGGACTAGCGGGAGATCCAGGGAGACCCAGTACTTC. Encoded protein: CASSGGTSGRSRETQYF.

The chain combines TRBV18 with TRBJ2-1, with 14 bases aligning to TRBD2. The trim removed 5 bases at V and 10 bases at J, leaving 7 bases unmatched. Germline CDR1 and CDR2: KGHSH and LQKENI. CDR3 size: 15 residues. This chain's CDR3 is CASSSGLAGGGEQFF. In DNA, the CDR3 is TGTGCCAGCTCATCAGGACTAGCGGGAGGAGGCGAGCAGTTCTTC.

The chain employs TRBV4-1 and TRBJ2-3, with TRBD2 matching 9 bases. In germline, CDR1 is MGHRA, CDR2 YSYEKL. After removal of 5 bases from V and 6 bases from J, the junction contained 6 bases not matched to a gene. This CDR3 spans 14 amino acids. CDR3 amino acids: CASSRLAEVDTQYF. The CDR3 DNA reads TGCGCCAGCAGCAGACTAGCGGAGGTGGATACGCAGTATTTT.

The rearrangement joins TRBV6-1 to TRBJ1-2, with TRBD1 identical over 7 bases. CDR1 and CDR2 from the germline V gene are MNHNS and SASEGT. V lost 8 bases to trimming and J lost 8 bases; unmatched junction nucleotides: 14. The CDR3 is 14 amino acids. CDR3 nucleotide sequence: TGTGCCAGCGGAGAGGGACAGACACCCGAGGGCTACACCTTC. Translating it yields CASGEGQTPEGYTF.

V gene TRBV6-5 combines with J gene TRBJ2-5; a possible D gene is TRBD1 (6 bases). The CDR3 length is 13 residues. Germline-derived CDR1 and CDR2 are MNHEY and SVGAGI. The V end lost 5 bases, the J end lost 1 base, and 8 bases lay between the germline ends. The CDR3 DNA follows: TGTGCCAGCAGTGCGACAGGCCAAGAGACCCAGTACTTC. Residues: CASSATGQETQYF.

The rearrangement links TRBV10-1 to TRBJ2-3; 13 nucleotides agree with TRBD2. Trimming removed 8 bases from V and 5 bases from J; junction bases left unmatched: 7. CDR1 and CDR2 from the germline V gene are WNHNN and SYGVQD (reference sequence). The CDR3 sequence is 15 residues long. CDR3 residues: CASSTLAGGEDTQYF. Written as DNA, the CDR3 is TGCGCCAGCTCAACACTAGCGGGAGGGGAAGATACGCAGTATTTT.

This clone was observed a single time. The chain uses TRBV4-1 and TRBJ1-1, with D possibly being TRBD1 (6 bases). Germline V lookup: CDR1 MGHRA, CDR2 YSYEKL. The V end was cut by 2 bases, the J end by 4 bases, with 14 bases between. The CDR3 consists of 15 residues. In nucleotides, the CDR3 is TGCGCCAGCAGCCAACTAGGAGACAGGCTCACTGAAGCTTTCTTT. Encoded protein: CASSQLGDRLTEAFF.

This clone came up once. This chain uses TRBV30 with TRBJ1-6, with no clear D. Trimming cost V 2 bases and J 7 bases, with 12 bases left between them. Looked up from germline, CDR1 is GTSNPN and CDR2 is SVGIG (reference sequence). CDR3 length: 14 amino acids. The CDR3: CAWSNEAGNSPLHF. CDR3 in DNA: TGTGCCTGGAGTAACGAGGCGGGAAATTCACCCCTCCACTTT.

The J gene is TRBJ1-1, the V gene TRBV5-1; D is ambiguous. Germline CDR1 SGHRS, CDR2 YFSETQ. Trimming removed 1 base at V and 1 base at J, with 8 bases between. The CDR3 consists of 14 residues. The CDR3 loop is CASSLSGPNTEAFF. In nucleotides, the CDR3 is TGCGCCAGCAGCTTGTCAGGCCCGAACACTGAAGCTTTCTTT.

This clone appeared a single time. The chain combines TRBV30 with TRBJ2-1; 9 nucleotides match TRBD2. V gave up 5 bases and J gave up 7 bases; unmatched junction bases: 12. The CDR3 is 15 residues long. CDR1 is GTSNPN and CDR2 is SVGIG in the germline V gene (reference sequence). The CDR3 loop reads CAWSFLAGNRNEQFF. The CDR3 bases are TGTGCCTGGTCCTTTCTAGCGGGAAATCGGAATGAGCAGTTCTTC.

For this clone: At the DNA level, this CDR3 is encoded by other sequences in the same sample as well. The chain couples TRBV5-1 to TRBJ2-1, with 10 positions matching TRBD2. V lost 4 bases, J lost 3 bases, and 4 bases stayed unmatched. Germline values: CDR1 SGHRS, CDR2 YFSETQ. This CDR3 has 15 amino acids. The CDR3 spells CASSESSGSYNEQFF. The CDR3, as DNA: TGCGCCAGCAGCGAATCTAGCGGGAGCTACAATGAGCAGTTCTTC.

This chain connects TRBV5-1 to TRBJ2-1, with a weak D call TRBD2 (6 bases). Trimming removed 7 bases at V and 0 bases at J, with 11 bases between. The CDR3 is 14 residues long. Germline V gene data show CDR1 as SGHRS and CDR2 as YFSETQ. DNA for the CDR3: TGCGCCAGCGGGACTTCCAGCTCCTACAATGAGCAGTTCTTC. Its protein product is CASGTSSSYNEQFF.

The chain uses TRBV5-6 and TRBJ2-7; tentatively, D is TRBD1 or TRBD2 (6 bases each). Deletions cut 4 bases from V and 3 bases from J, with 20 bases between. The CDR3 sequence is 16 residues long. Germline V gene data show CDR1 as SGHDT and CDR2 as YYEEEE. CDR3 nucleotides: TGTGCCAGCAGCCCTCAGGGCGGGACAACAAACTACGAGCAGTACTTC. Translating gives CASSPQGGTTNYEQYF.

V is TRBV28 and J is TRBJ1-2; 9 bases match TRBD1. The germline CDR1 and CDR2 sequences are MDHEN and SYDVKM. CDR3 length equals 12 residues. The V gene end was trimmed by 6 bases and the J gene end by 7 bases; junction bases not matched to a gene: 3. CDR3 amino acids: CASSRDRVGYTF. Written as DNA, the CDR3 is TGTGCCAGCAGCCGGGACAGGGTTGGCTACACCTTC.

CDR3 region: CASSPQSGTGNTIYF. For the CDR3, the DNA is TGTGCCAGCAGCCCCCAGAGTGGGACTGGAAACACCATATATTTT. This chain connects TRBV7-2 to TRBJ1-3; no clear D gene. The CDR3 sequence is 15 residues long. The germline CDR1 and CDR2 sequences are SGHTA and FQGNSA. Trimming took 5 bases from V and 2 from J, leaving 13 bases between them. The full variable domain, in which reference TRBV7-2 and TRBJ1-3 provide the parts outside the CDR3, is GAGVSQSPSNKVTEKGKDVELRCDPISGHTALYWYRQSLGQGLEFLIYFQGNSAPDKSGLPSDRFSAERTGGSVSTLTIQRTQQEDSAVYLCASSPQSGTGNTIYFGEGSWLTVV.

The CDR3 loop reads CASSRTVNTEAFF. The CDR3 DNA reads TGTGCCAGCAGTAGGACAGTGAACACTGAAGCTTTCTTT. The V and J genes are TRBV7-8 and TRBJ1-1, with a tentative D call TRBD1 (6 bases). CDR3 length equals 13 residues. Germline V lookup: CDR1 SGHVS, CDR2 FQNEAQ. V dropped 6 bases and J dropped 0 bases, with 8 bases sitting between them.

The chain carries TRBV7-2 and TRBJ1-1; unclear D gene. V dropped 5 bases and J dropped 4 bases, with 11 bases sitting between them. The CDR3 totals 13 residues. Per germline, CDR1 SGHTA and CDR2 FQGNSA. Written as DNA, the CDR3 is TGTGCCAGCAGCCCCCTACCGGGCACTGAAGCTTTCTTT. Encoded protein: CASSPLPGTEAFF.

The gene calls are TRBV18 and TRBJ1-2; TRBD1 aligns across 9 bases. Germline CDR1 reads KGHSH; CDR2 reads LQKENI. The CDR3 is made up of 16 amino acids. Germline trimming cut 3 bases from V and 4 bases from J; bases unmatched to any gene: 9. The CDR3 here is CASSPSGQGLVYGYTF. The DNA for the CDR3 is TGTGCCAGCTCACCTTCCGGACAGGGGCTAGTCTATGGCTACACCTTC.

V and J are TRBV9 and TRBJ2-1; D is undetermined. The CDR3 totals 17 residues. V lost 1 base, J lost 2 bases, and 16 bases lay in between. CDR1 and CDR2 (germline): SGDLS, YYNGEE. The CDR3 region has the DNA TGTGCCAGCAGCGTAAGTTGGAACTACCTCACCTACAATGAGCAGTTCTTC. This encodes CASSVSWNYLTYNEQFF.

In this sample, this clone turned up a few times. The rearrangement uses TRBV27 and TRBJ2-1; D unresolved. The CDR3 totals 9 residues. Trimming took off 4 bases at V and 14 bases at J, with 6 bases between the two ends. The germline gives CDR1 MNHEY, CDR2 SMNVEV (reference sequence). The CDR3 sequence: CASSSSEFF. In nucleotides, the CDR3 is TGTGCCAGCAGTTCCTCTGAGTTCTTC.

This clone was found a few times. The chain links TRBV29-1 to TRBJ2-7, with 8 nucleotides matching TRBD2. Trimming took 7 bases from V and 2 from J; bases not matched to a gene: 13. The CDR3 consists of 15 residues. Germline CDR1 reads SQVTM; CDR2 reads ANQGSEA. In DNA form, the CDR3 reads TGCAGCGCCCGGTACCCAGCGGGAGACACCTACGAGCAGTACTTC. Its protein product is CSARYPAGDTYEQYF.

The DNA for the CDR3 is TGTGCCAGCAGTTCAAGGGTATCGGGTGCTAACTATGGCTACACCTTC. Its translation is CASSSRVSGANYGYTF. This chain connects TRBV2 to TRBJ1-2; no clear D. Trimming stripped 5 bases from V and 0 bases from J, with 16 bases between. CDR3 length equals 16 residues. The germline gives CDR1 SNHLY, CDR2 FYNNEI.

The sample holds a few counts of this clone. The chain has TRBV5-1 and TRBJ2-7; 9 bases map to TRBD1. The V gene's germline CDR1 is SGHRS and CDR2 YFSETQ. This CDR3 is 15 amino acids long. V lost 0 bases and J lost 6; bases outside the gene matches: 7. This CDR3 reads CASSLGDRDKAEQYF. In nucleotides, the CDR3 is TGCGCCAGCAGCTTGGGGGACAGGGATAAGGCCGAGCAGTACTTC.